Here is one T cell receptor (beta chain) with its context. Its antigen is currently unknown. Germline CDR1 is SGDLS and CDR2 is YYNGEE. V was shortened by 3 bases and J by 4 bases, with 10 bases between the two germline ends. The CDR3 is 13 residues long. The data were obtained in a study of T cells in Graves' hyperthyroidism and ophthalmopathy. Notes on the study in general: Before onset, ophthalmopathy was predicted by the model a median 6.5 months earlier. Ophthalmopathy could be told apart from stable hyperthyroidism with a 13 V-J model.

What was amplified from RNA transcripts were TCR beta CDR3 regions. The HTBI primer set was used in a first-round RT-PCR of the TCR CDR3. TCRdb reprocessed the multiplex PCR reads via MiXCR and lists one record per CDR3 protein. This table has about 600,000 distinct CDR3 sequences, about a sixth appearing once. The rearrangement uses TRBV9 and TRBJ1-1; D uncertain. The TCR originated in a woman aged 40 to 49 with Graves' ophthalmopathy. Sequencing was carried out using blood. CDR3 coding DNA: TGTGCCAGCAGCGCCAACTGGGGCACTGAAGCTTTCTTT. Translated: CASSANWGTEAFF.